The sequence of this T cell receptor (beta chain) was determined in a study of T cells after yellow fever vaccination. At the level of the study: Sorting by CD3, CD45RA, CCR7 and CD95 gave EM, EMRA, CM and Tscm subsets.

This clonotype has only a few counts. Notes on the study in general: Boosting was followed by the reappearance of most primary-vaccination clones (roughly 95% CD4, roughly 90% CD8).

TCRdb reanalysed the 5' RACE reads using MiXCR and keeps one entry per CDR3 protein. Here the sample spans just over 25,000 distinct CDR3 sequences, 5.5% being singletons. There are 12 residues in the CDR3. V lost 3 bases, J lost 4 bases, and 6 bases lay in between. CDR1 and CDR2 from the germline V gene are SNHLY and FYNNEI. The chain recombines TRBV2 with TRBJ2-5; D is ambiguous. The sequenced sample was PBMCs, either bulk or a sorted T-cell subset (CD4+, CD8+, memory, or dextramer-sorted; not recorded which), obtained 15 days after the yellow fever booster vaccination. The sequence was obtained from a man younger than 40 who received the YFV17D yellow fever vaccine. CDR3 DNA: TGTGCCAGCAGTGAGACGGGAGAGACCCAGTACTTC. It specifies CASSETGETQYF.